The 31 T cell receptor beta chains listed next were all sequenced from one sample in a study of control samples from healthy donors and cancer patients. TCRdb keeps only in-frame clones here, not all; method: immunoSEQ multiplex PCR. Seen here are around 140,000 clones, around 92% observed once, and the top ten hold about 7.9%. Sequencing was carried out using PBMCs. The receptors derive from a man aged 50 or older with head and neck cancer.

The chain combines TRBV6-5 with TRBJ2-2; the D gene is possibly TRBD2 (5 bases). Germline V gives CDR1 MNHEY, CDR2 SVGAGI. The CDR3 loop spans 14 amino acids. V gave up 6 bases and J gave up 4 bases, with 12 bases separating them. The CDR3: CASSTTIPTGELFF. In DNA form, the CDR3 reads TGTGCCAGCAGCACGACTATCCCCACCGGGGAGCTGTTTTTT.

The chain links TRBV28 to TRBJ1-2; 7 nucleotides align to TRBD1. The CDR3 spans 13 residues. Germline V lookup: CDR1 MDHEN, CDR2 SYDVKM. V shed 6 bases and J 4 bases; nucleotides not matched to a gene: 5. CDR3 DNA sequence: TGTGCCAGCAGGGCCGGGACAGCCTATGGCTACACCTTC. Amino acids: CASRAGTAYGYTF.

The CDR3 is CASSPLFGEGQPQHF. Here the CDR3 DNA reads TGTGCCAGCAGTCCTTTGTTTGGGGAGGGTCAGCCCCAGCATTTT. The chain employs TRBV25-1 and TRBJ1-5; no clear D gene. The ends were cut back, 5 bases at V and 6 bases at J, with 17 bases in the middle. Germline lookup yields CDR1 MGHDK and CDR2 SYGVNS. The CDR3 covers 15 residues.

CDR3 region: CASSQDADYGYTF. CDR3 nucleotides: TGTGCCAGCTCACAAGACGCCGACTATGGCTACACCTTC. The chain uses TRBV18 and TRBJ1-2; D gene unclear. There are 13 residues in the CDR3. With 4 bases removed from V and 3 bases from J, the gap between germline ends came to 9 bases. CDR1 KGHSH and CDR2 LQKENI come from the germline V gene.

Comment on this clone: This same CDR3 is encoded by further DNA sequences in the sample. The rearrangement uses TRBV19 and TRBJ2-1; D not resolved. Germline CDR1 reads LNHDA; CDR2 reads SQIVND (reference sequence). V was shortened by 6 bases and J by 4 bases, with 4 bases between the two germline ends. The CDR3 spans 11 residues. The CDR3, as DNA: TGTGCCAGTAGCACATACAATGAGCAGTTCTTC. It encodes CASSTYNEQFF.

The chain carries TRBV4-1 and TRBJ1-5; TRBD1 might be the D (6 bases). The germline V gene has CDR1 MGHRA and CDR2 YSYEKL. Trimming shortened V by 3 bases and J by 0 bases, and 18 bases separated the two germline ends. The CDR3 has 18 amino acids. The CDR3 DNA is TGCGCCAGCAGCCAGTACTTCCAGGGGTTAGATAGCAATCAGCCCCAGCATTTT. Translation: CASSQYFQGLDSNQPQHF.

The rearrangement joins TRBV7-2 to TRBJ1-5; D gene ambiguous. CDR1 is SGHTA and CDR2 is FQGNSA in the germline V gene. Trimming removed 2 bases from V and 7 bases from J, with 15 bases in between. The CDR3 is made up of 15 amino acids. CDR3 protein: CASSLYRSGNQPQHF. For the CDR3, the DNA is TGTGCCAGCAGCTTATATAGGTCGGGTAACCAGCCCCAGCATTTT.

This chain connects TRBV6-2 or TRBV6-3 to TRBJ2-7, with 9 bases identical to TRBD1. V lost 5 bases and J lost 4; bases outside the gene matches: 12. Germline lookup yields CDR1 MNHEY and CDR2 SVGEGT. The CDR3 contains 16 residues. CDR3 coding DNA: TGTGCCAGCAGTGACGTGGGACAGGGAGGGCAATACGAGCAGTACTTC. Its translation is CASSDVGQGGQYEQYF.

The V and J genes are TRBV7-2 and TRBJ2-1, with D possibly being TRBD1 (6 bases). The CDR3 has 15 amino acids. The germline V gene has CDR1 SGHTA and CDR2 FQGNSA. V gave up 5 bases and J gave up 1 base, with 12 bases separating them. CDR3 protein: CASSLRQDSYNEQFF. DNA of the CDR3: TGTGCCAGCAGCCTACGACAGGATTCCTACAATGAGCAGTTCTTC. Supplemented by reference TRBV7-2 and TRBJ2-1, the full variable domain reads GAGVSQSPSNKVTEKGKDVELRCDPISGHTALYWYRQSLGQGLEFLIYFQGNSAPDKSGLPSDRFSAERTGGSVSTLTIQRTQQEDSAVYLCASSLRQDSYNEQFFGPGTRLTVL.

As concerns this clone: This same CDR3 is encoded by further DNA sequences in the sample. V is TRBV28 and J is TRBJ2-7; D possibly corresponds to TRBD2 (6 bases). The V gene's germline CDR1 is MDHEN and CDR2 SYDVKM. This CDR3 spans 13 amino acids. The ends were cut back, 1 base at V and 4 bases at J, with 8 bases in the middle. The DNA of the CDR3 is TGTGCCAGCAGTTTATCCGGGGGTTACGAGCAGTACTTC. It specifies CASSLSGGYEQYF.

V gene TRBV21-1 combines with J gene TRBJ1-1. TRBV21-1 counts as a pseudogene. The CDR3 spans 16 residues. The DNA of the CDR3 is TGTGCCAGCAGCAAAGAAATGAGAGGGATTTGGACTGAAGCTTTCTTT. Protein product: CASSKEMRGIWTEAFF.

This sequence joins TRBV5-1 and TRBJ2-3; D is perhaps TRBD1 or TRBD2 (5 bases each). Trimming shortened V by 0 bases and J by 5 bases, and 19 bases separated the two germline ends. Per the germline V gene, CDR1 is SGHRS and CDR2 is YFSETQ. The CDR3 spans 17 residues. The CDR3 DNA reads as TGCGCCAGCAGCTTGGCTGGGCCCGGGGCCCGAGGAGATACGCAGTATTTT. Translating gives CASSLAGPGARGDTQYF.

The V gene is TRBV28, the J gene TRBJ1-2, with D perhaps matching TRBD1 (6 bases). Trimming cost V 4 bases and J 5 bases, with 20 bases left between them. The germline CDR1 and CDR2 sequences are MDHEN and SYDVKM. The CDR3 spans 16 residues. This CDR3 is CASSSFPQGRAYGYTF. CDR3 coding DNA: TGTGCCAGCAGTTCATTCCCTCAGGGGAGGGCGTATGGCTACACCTTC.

This clone is medium-sized within its sample. The chain is built from TRBV30 and TRBJ2-1; maybe TRBD2 (7 bases). Germline-derived CDR1 and CDR2 are GTSNPN and SVGIG (reference sequence). The CDR3 extends over 15 amino acids. The V end lost 4 bases, the J end lost 3 bases, and 16 bases lay between the germline ends. The CDR3 DNA sequence: TGTGCCTGGAAACGGGGGGCTCGGATCTACAATGAGCAGTTCTTC. This translates into CAWKRGARIYNEQFF.

This clone was seen a handful of times. CDR3 sequence reads: CASSLVASGYNEQFF. CDR3 nucleotides: TGTGCCAGCAGCTTAGTAGCTAGCGGGTACAATGAGCAGTTCTTC. The V gene is TRBV7-6, the J gene TRBJ2-1; 8 nucleotides align to TRBD2. The CDR3 has 15 amino acids. The V gene's germline CDR1 is SGHVS and CDR2 FNYEAQ. Losses at the gene ends were 1 base for V and 4 bases for J; bases not matched to a gene: 3.

The chain couples TRBV19 to TRBJ2-6, with D tentatively TRBD1 or TRBD2 (5 bases each). The CDR3 consists of 13 residues. Germline values: CDR1 LNHDA, CDR2 SQIVND (reference sequence). V lost 11 bases, J lost 0 bases, and 8 bases lay in between. The CDR3 region has the DNA TGTGCCGGGGGTTCCTCTGGGGCCAACGTCCTGACTTTC. Amino acid sequence: CAGGSSGANVLTF.

The rearrangement uses TRBV2 and TRBJ1-1; perhaps TRBD1 as D (5 bases). V lost 2 bases, J lost 0 bases, and 22 bases lay in between. The length of the CDR3 is 19 residues. In germline, CDR1 is SNHLY, CDR2 FYNNEI. CDR3 region: CASSEIYGQGGGLNTEAFF. CDR3 sequence (DNA): TGTGCCAGCAGTGAAATTTATGGGCAGGGAGGTGGTTTGAACACTGAAGCTTTCTTT. Supplemented by reference TRBV2 and TRBJ1-1, the full variable domain reads EPEVTQTPSHQVTQMGQEVILRCVPISNHLYFYWYRQILGQKVEFLVSFYNNEISEKSEIFDDQFSVERPDGSNFTLKIRSTKLEDSAMYFCASSEIYGQGGGLNTEAFFGQGTRLTVV.

The chain uses TRBV19 and TRBJ2-4, with TRBD2 identical over 9 bases. This CDR3 spans 14 amino acids. From germline, CDR1 is LNHDA and CDR2 SQIVND (reference sequence). V lost 10 bases to trimming and J lost 1 base; unmatched junction nucleotides: 5. For the CDR3, the DNA is TGTGCCATCCCTAGCGGGGCGGCCAAAAACATTCAGTACTTC. It codes for CAIPSGAAKNIQYF.

The chain couples TRBV11-2 to TRBJ2-7; D is unclear. The CDR3 runs to 12 residues. Germline CDR1 reads SGHAT; CDR2 reads FQNNGV. Trimming took off 3 bases at V and 6 bases at J, with 9 bases between the two ends. As DNA, the CDR3 is TGTGCCAGCAGCTTGAACAACCCCGAGCAGTACTTC. It translates to CASSLNNPEQYF. The whole variable domain, filled in from reference TRBV11-2 and TRBJ2-7, reads EAGVAQSPRYKIIEKRQSVAFWCNPISGHATLYWYQQILGQGPKLLIQFQNNGVVDDSQLPKDRFSAERLKGVDSTLKIQPAKLEDSAVYLCASSLNNPEQYFGPGTRLTVT.

This chain uses TRBV29-1 with TRBJ2-2; TRBD2 matches 7 bases. Germline-derived CDR1 and CDR2 are SQVTM and ANQGSEA. Trimming removed 4 bases from V and 1 base from J; junction bases left unmatched: 6. The CDR3 has 15 residues. CDR3 loop: CSVVLGGRNTGELFF. Written as DNA, the CDR3 is TGCAGCGTTGTTCTAGGCGGGAGGAACACCGGGGAGCTGTTTTTT.

The chain is built from TRBV28 and TRBJ1-2; 10 bases are a match to TRBD1. The length of the CDR3 is 15 residues. Germline lookup yields CDR1 MDHEN and CDR2 SYDVKM. V shed 7 bases and J 6 bases; nucleotides not matched to a gene: 11. The CDR3 coding sequence is TGTGCCAGCACCACTAATTCCGGGACAGGGGATGGCTACACCTTC. This sequence encodes CASTTNSGTGDGYTF.

This chain connects TRBV9 to TRBJ2-3; D gene unclear. Germline V lookup: CDR1 SGDLS, CDR2 YYNGEE. The CDR3 runs 12 residues. The germline V and J ends were trimmed by 1 base and 4 bases, with 4 bases remaining between them. The CDR3 here is CASSVFADTQYF. Here the CDR3 DNA reads TGTGCCAGCAGCGTATTTGCAGATACGCAGTATTTT.

The chain links TRBV6-5 to TRBJ1-2; D possibly corresponds to TRBD1 (5 bases). This CDR3 spans 14 amino acids. V was clipped by 4 bases and J by 4 bases, with 13 bases between them. The germline gives CDR1 MNHEY, CDR2 SVGAGI. The CDR3 coding sequence is TGTGCCAGCAGTTGGGAAGGGGTAGGCTATGGCTACACCTTC. As protein: CASSWEGVGYGYTF.

The chain has TRBV5-6 and TRBJ2-5; TRBD2 matches at 7 bases. Per germline, CDR1 SGHDT and CDR2 YYEEEE. CDR3 length equals 16 residues. V shed 4 bases, J shed 5 bases, and the junction held 14 bases outside the gene matches. The CDR3 protein is CASSPGVRENSETQYF. DNA for the CDR3: TGTGCCAGCAGCCCGGGCGTGCGGGAGAACTCGGAGACCCAGTACTTC.

The chain has TRBV7-2 and TRBJ2-1, with D perhaps matching TRBD2 (7 bases). The CDR3 is 17 amino acids. Germline CDR1 SGHTA, CDR2 FQGNSA. Trimming took off 0 bases at V and 2 bases at J, with 14 bases between the two ends. Here the CDR3 reads CASSLAGRGRPYNEQFF. The CDR3 region has the DNA TGTGCCAGCAGCTTAGCGGGGCGGGGGCGCCCCTACAATGAGCAGTTCTTC.

This CDR3 reads CSVVGGKVSNEQFF. The DNA of the CDR3 is TGCAGCGTTGTAGGGGGAAAAGTCTCCAATGAGCAGTTCTTC. The chain has TRBV29-1 and TRBJ2-1, with D maybe TRBD1 (6 bases). Trimming took 4 bases from V and 6 from J, leaving 16 bases between them. This CDR3 is built from 14 residues. Germline lookup yields CDR1 SQVTM and CDR2 ANQGSEA.

This rearrangement joins TRBV19 to TRBJ2-7, with 12 bases that match TRBD1. V was pared by 6 bases and J by 6 bases, with 6 bases of the junction left unmatched. This CDR3 is 14 amino acids long. The V gene's germline CDR1 is LNHDA and CDR2 SQIVND (reference sequence). The CDR3 region is CASSPGQGAREQYF. The CDR3 region has the DNA TGTGCCAGTAGCCCGGGACAGGGGGCTCGCGAGCAGTACTTC. The full variable domain, its missing parts supplied by reference TRBV19 and TRBJ2-7, is DGGITQSPKYLFRKEGQNVTLSCEQNLNHDAMYWYRQDPGQGLRLIYYSQIVNDFQKGDIAEGYSVSREKKESFPLTVTSAQKNPTAFYLCASSPGQGAREQYFGPGTRLTVT.

This sequence joins TRBV29-1 and TRBJ1-4; TRBD1 matches at 7 bases. Losses at the gene ends were 0 bases for V and 7 bases for J; bases not matched to a gene: 8. In germline, CDR1 is SQVTM, CDR2 ANQGSEA. This CDR3 is 15 amino acids long. The CDR3 protein is CSVEDWAGGGEKLFF. CDR3 DNA: TGCAGCGTTGAAGATTGGGCAGGGGGGGGTGAAAAACTGTTTTTT.

The V call is TRBV9, the J call TRBJ2-7; TRBD1 agrees at 8 bases. Germline lookup yields CDR1 SGDLS and CDR2 YYNGEE. The CDR3 consists of 14 residues. Germline trimming cut 3 bases from V and 3 bases from J; bases unmatched to any gene: 5. The chain's CDR3 is CASSGQGRSYEQYF. The DNA for the CDR3 is TGTGCCAGCAGCGGACAGGGGCGAAGCTACGAGCAGTACTTC. The variable domain in full, with the rest retrieved from reference TRBV9 and TRBJ2-7, is DSGVTQTPKHLITATGQRVTLRCSPRSGDLSVYWYQQSLDQGLQFLIQYYNGEERAKGNILERFSAQQFPDLHSELNLSSLELGDSALYFCASSGQGRSYEQYFGPGTRLTVT.

The rearrangement links TRBV24-1 to TRBJ2-2, with 9 bases identical to TRBD1. The CDR3 loop spans 15 amino acids. With V trimmed by 3 bases and J by 4 bases, 2 bases remained unmatched. CDR1 is KGHDR, CDR2 SFDVKD, per germline. DNA of the CDR3: TGTGCCACCAGTGATGACAGGGGGACCACCGGGGAGCTGTTTTTT. The encoded protein is CATSDDRGTTGELFF.

This clone occurred once. This chain joins TRBV7-9 and TRBJ2-4, with D unclear. The germline V gene encodes CDR1 SEHNR and CDR2 FQNEAQ (reference sequence). There are 15 residues in the CDR3. Trimming pared 0 bases from V and 1 base from J, leaving 7 bases between. This CDR3 reads CASSLAGSAKNIQYF. The CDR3 region has the DNA TGTGCCAGCAGCTTAGCGGGGTCTGCCAAAAACATTCAGTACTTC.